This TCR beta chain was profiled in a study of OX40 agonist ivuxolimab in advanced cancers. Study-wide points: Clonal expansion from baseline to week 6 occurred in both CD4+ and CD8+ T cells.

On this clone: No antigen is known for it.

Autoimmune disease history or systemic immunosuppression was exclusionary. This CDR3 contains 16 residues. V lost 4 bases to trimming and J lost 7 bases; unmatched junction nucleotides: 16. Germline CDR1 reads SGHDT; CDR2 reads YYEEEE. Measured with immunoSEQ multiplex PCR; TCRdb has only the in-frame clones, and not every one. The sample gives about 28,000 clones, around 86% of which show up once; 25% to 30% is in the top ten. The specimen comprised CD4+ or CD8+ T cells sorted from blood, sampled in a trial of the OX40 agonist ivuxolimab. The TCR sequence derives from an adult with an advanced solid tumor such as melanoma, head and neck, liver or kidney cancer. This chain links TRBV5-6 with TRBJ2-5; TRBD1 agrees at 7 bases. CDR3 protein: CASSARIRGLTGTQYF. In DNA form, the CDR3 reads TGTGCCAGCAGCGCTCGAATAAGGGGGCTCACAGGGACCCAGTACTTC.